This T cell receptor (beta chain) was sequenced for a study of blood T cell repertoires in COVID-19. Looking at the study overall: Both acute and convalescent COVID-19 samples were obtained from the United States, Italy and Spain. Sources were T cells, B-cell-depleted T cells, or PBMCs; the material itself was cDNA or gDNA.

This CDR3 spans 17 amino acids. The trim removed 3 bases at V and 5 bases at J, leaving 9 bases unmatched. The germline CDR1 and CDR2 sequences are SGHKS and YYEKEE (reference sequence). Measured with immunoSEQ multiplex PCR; TCRdb has only the in-frame clones, and not every one. The sample contains 45,000 to 65,000 clones, 86% of which appear only once. This clone showed up just once. The chain combines TRBV5-5 with TRBJ2-2; 11 bases align to TRBD2. The sequenced sample consisted of peripheral blood. The origin of this receptor is an elderly man with active COVID-19. CDR3 sequence: CASSSTLAGANTGELFF. CDR3 nucleotides: TGTGCCAGCAGCTCGACACTAGCGGGAGCAAATACCGGGGAGCTGTTTTTT.